Sequencing of this T cell receptor beta chain was carried out in a study of blood T cell repertoires in COVID-19. Study background: Samples came from the United States, Italy and Spain, spanning acute and convalescent COVID-19. Sources were T cells, B-cell-depleted T cells, or PBMCs; the material itself was cDNA or gDNA.

Original processing notes: Reference gene primers were amplified, and this amplification served to estimate nucleated cell counts. The table came from immunoSEQ multiplex PCR; TCRdb's copy has only in-frame clones and leaves some out. For V, J and clone size, that table is used; D and trimming come from the DNA. Here the sample spans around 200,000 clones, approximately 84% being singletons. This CDR3 contains 13 residues. V dropped 7 bases and J dropped 5 bases, with 14 bases sitting between them. Germline V gene sequence: CDR1 SNHLY, CDR2 FYNNEI. This sequence was found in a middle-aged man with active or convalescent COVID-19. The rearrangement links TRBV2 to TRBJ2-5; unclear D gene. The material sequenced was peripheral blood. The DNA for the CDR3 is TGTGCCAGCAACTACGCTGGCTTGGAGACCCAGTACTTC. It translates to CASNYAGLETQYF.